What follows are 20 T cell receptor beta chains derived from one specimen sequenced in a study of shared T cell receptors in the human thymus. Data came from immunoSEQ multiplex PCR; TCRdb stores just in-frame clones and leaves some out. This table holds about 660,000 clones, around 87% found once. The same sample was also studied in work on human thymus T cells.

Material for sequencing was thymocytes. Receptors originate from a boy younger than two with a congenital heart defect.

V and J are TRBV19 and TRBJ2-3; D is perhaps TRBD2 (6 bases). V lost 3 bases and J lost 4, with 11 bases in between. This CDR3 comprises 14 residues. Germline loops: CDR1 LNHDA, CDR2 SQIVND (reference sequence). CDR3 protein: CASSMTRPSDTQYF. The CDR3 nucleotides read TGTGCCAGTAGTATGACTAGGCCCTCAGATACGCAGTATTTT.

The rearrangement joins TRBV27 to TRBJ2-7, with 11 bases matching TRBD2. The CDR3 has 14 amino acids. Trimming removed 5 bases from V and 3 bases from J; junction bases left unmatched: 3. Germline lookup yields CDR1 MNHEY and CDR2 SMNVEV (reference sequence). The CDR3, as DNA: TGTGCCAGCAGTCCGGGACTAGCGGACTACGAGCAGTACTTC. Its translation is CASSPGLADYEQYF.

The rearrangement uses TRBV27 and TRBJ2-1, with a tentative D call TRBD2 (5 bases). This CDR3 has 16 amino acids. V lost 6 bases and J lost 0, with 15 bases in between. Germline V gene sequence: CDR1 MNHEY, CDR2 SMNVEV (reference sequence). CDR3 DNA sequence: TGTGCCAGCAGACCAGGACTCACGTCCTCCTACAATGAGCAGTTCTTC. This codes for CASRPGLTSSYNEQFF.

The chain employs TRBV9 and TRBJ1-2; tentatively, D is TRBD1 (6 bases). The CDR3 is 14 residues long. V lost 0 bases to trimming and J lost 4 bases, with 10 bases between them. Germline values: CDR1 SGDLS, CDR2 YYNGEE. The CDR3 reads CASSVDWTAYGYTF. CDR3 nucleotide sequence: TGTGCCAGCAGCGTAGATTGGACAGCCTATGGCTACACCTTC.

This sequence joins TRBV29-1 and TRBJ2-1; 11 bases align to TRBD2. CDR3 length equals 13 residues. Unmatched junction bases numbered 7, after V lost 7 bases and J lost 8 bases. Germline lookup yields CDR1 SQVTM and CDR2 ANQGSEA. This chain's CDR3 is CSGVAGGLHEQFF. The DNA of the CDR3 is TGCAGCGGGGTAGCGGGAGGGCTTCATGAGCAGTTCTTC.

The chain uses TRBV28 and TRBJ1-2; D not certain. V was shortened by 10 bases and J by 7 bases, with 22 bases between the two germline ends. The germline CDR1 and CDR2 sequences are MDHEN and SYDVKM. There are 14 residues in the CDR3. CDR3 residues: CATNYGWLTFGYTF. As DNA, the CDR3 is TGTGCCACCAACTACGGGTGGCTGACTTTTGGCTACACCTTC.

J is TRBJ2-7 and V is TRBV5-4; 10 bases agree with TRBD2. J was trimmed by 2 bases and V by 2 bases; bases with no gene match: 4. Germline CDR1 and CDR2: SGHNT and YYREEE (reference sequence). CDR3 length equals 15 residues. The CDR3 spells CASSFFGLAAYEQYF. The CDR3, as DNA: TGTGCCAGCAGCTTCTTTGGACTAGCGGCCTACGAGCAGTACTTC.

The rearrangement uses TRBV6-1 and TRBJ2-2; 7 nucleotides align to TRBD1. This CDR3 has 14 amino acids. J was trimmed by 3 bases and V by 6 bases; bases with no gene match: 4. Looked up from germline, CDR1 is MNHNS and CDR2 is SASEGT. This CDR3 reads CASRRQGDTGELFF. The CDR3 coding sequence is TGTGCCAGCAGAAGACAGGGAGACACCGGGGAGCTGTTTTTT.

The rearrangement links TRBV4-2 to TRBJ2-7; 13 bases are shared with TRBD2. The trim removed 0 bases at V and 5 bases at J, leaving 22 bases unmatched. Germline CDR1 is LGHNA and CDR2 is YNFKEQ. This CDR3 comprises 22 residues. For the CDR3, the DNA is TGTGCCAGCAGCCAAGAGAGCTTGGGGGGGAACAGGACTAGCGGGGGTTTGAACGAGCAGTACTTC. The encoded protein is CASSQESLGGNRTSGGLNEQYF.

CDR3 amino acids: CASSPPGQLTNYGYTF. CDR3 nucleotides: TGTGCCAGCTCACCTCCGGGACAGCTTACTAACTATGGCTACACCTTC. The chain uses TRBV18 and TRBJ1-2; the match to TRBD1 covers 7 bases. Trimming took 3 bases from V and 0 from J; bases not matched to a gene: 7. CDR1 KGHSH and CDR2 LQKENI come from the germline V gene. The length of the CDR3 is 16 residues.

This sequence joins TRBV4-3 and TRBJ1-6; 7 nucleotides line up with TRBD1. V was clipped by 3 bases and J by 10 bases; unmatched bases: 12. There are 16 residues in the CDR3. The germline CDR1 and CDR2 sequences are LGHNA and YSLEER. CDR3 DNA: TGCGCCAGCAGCCACCGACAGGGACTGTCGGGGTCACCCCTCCACTTT. This sequence encodes CASSHRQGLSGSPLHF.

CDR3 sequence: CASSLGGGSRAQYF. CDR3 nucleotide sequence: TGTGCCAGCAGCTTAGGGGGCGGGAGCCGGGCCCAGTACTTC. This chain connects TRBV7-2 to TRBJ2-5, with 7 bases matching TRBD2. CDR1 is SGHTA and CDR2 is FQGNSA in the germline V gene. The length of the CDR3 is 14 residues. With V trimmed by 1 base and J by 9 bases, 8 bases remained unmatched.

This clone was seen a single time. At one of its ends the junction is not consistent with the germline gene, which may arise from a read error. At the DNA level, this CDR3 is encoded by other sequences in the same sample as well. V and J are TRBV15 and TRBJ1-6, with 7 nucleotides matching TRBD1. This CDR3 is 19 amino acids long. The germline V gene encodes CDR1 LNHNV and CDR2 YYDKDF (reference sequence). CDR3 residues: CATSRGQPKTGPDNSPLHF. For the CDR3, the DNA is TGTGCCACCAGCAGAGGCCAGCCAAAGACAGGGCCAGATAATTCCCCCCTCCACTTT.

V is TRBV27 and J is TRBJ2-7; perhaps TRBD2 as D (5 bases). V was shortened by 4 bases and J by 5 bases, with 12 bases between the two germline ends. The CDR3 sequence is 13 residues long. Per germline, CDR1 MNHEY and CDR2 SMNVEV (reference sequence). CDR3: CASSYASSHEQYF. In DNA, the CDR3 is TGTGCCAGCAGTTACGCTAGCAGCCACGAGCAGTACTTC.

This chain joins TRBV6-1 and TRBJ2-7; no definite D call. CDR1 and CDR2 (germline): MNHNS, SASEGT. This CDR3 is 12 amino acids long. The germline V and J ends were trimmed by 5 bases and 4 bases, with 9 bases remaining between them. CDR3 in amino acids: CASSFSEYEQYF. CDR3 DNA: TGTGCCAGCAGTTTTAGTGAGTACGAGCAGTACTTC.

V is TRBV7-9 and J is TRBJ1-4; D possibly corresponds to TRBD1 (5 bases). From germline, CDR1 is SEHNR and CDR2 FQNEAQ (reference sequence). Trimming stripped 1 base from V and 8 bases from J, with 17 bases between. The CDR3 extends over 16 amino acids. CDR3 coding DNA: TGTGCCAGCAGCTTAGACGTCGGTTGGGGGGAAGAAAAACTGTTTTTT. It translates to CASSLDVGWGEEKLFF.

CDR3 DNA: TGCGCCAGCAGCCCCCTCGGGTCCCGGGACAGGGTGCATCCCTACGAGCAGTACTTC. This gives the protein CASSPLGSRDRVHPYEQYF. V gene TRBV5-1 combines with J gene TRBJ2-7, with 9 bases lining up with TRBD1. Losses at the gene ends were 4 bases for V and 2 bases for J; bases not matched to a gene: 19. The CDR3 sequence is 19 residues long. Per germline, CDR1 SGHRS and CDR2 YFSETQ.

This rearrangement joins TRBV5-1 to TRBJ1-4; maybe TRBD1 (5 bases). The germline CDR1 and CDR2 sequences are SGHRS and YFSETQ. This CDR3 region has 16 residues. V gave up 2 bases and J gave up 4 bases, with 15 bases separating them. The CDR3 bases are TGCGCCAGCAGCTTTTCCAGGGCCGACTTTAATGAAAAACTGTTTTTT. This sequence encodes CASSFSRADFNEKLFF.

This chain joins TRBV5-5 and TRBJ2-7; 12 bases are shared with TRBD2. V lost 4 bases and J lost 2; bases outside the gene matches: 7. The germline V gene has CDR1 SGHKS and CDR2 YYEKEE (reference sequence). This CDR3 contains 16 residues. This CDR3 is CASSAGRLAGAYEQYF. CDR3 DNA: TGTGCCAGCAGCGCCGGGAGACTAGCGGGGGCCTACGAGCAGTACTTC. Together with reference TRBV5-5 and TRBJ2-7, the CDR3 gives the full variable domain: DAGVTQSPTHLIKTRGQQVTLRCSPISGHKSVSWYQQVLGQGPQFIFQYYEKEERGRGNFPDRFSARQFPNYSSELNVNALLLGDSALYLCASSAGRLAGAYEQYFGPGTRLTVT.

In its sample, this clone was seen once. V gene TRBV19 combines with J gene TRBJ2-1; 7 nucleotides align to TRBD1. V was pared by 6 bases and J by 2 bases, with 13 bases of the junction left unmatched. The CDR3 runs 17 residues. Germline CDR1 is LNHDA and CDR2 is SQIVND (reference sequence). The CDR3 DNA is TGTGCCAGTAGCCTGCCATCGGACAGGTCACCCTACAATGAGCAGTTCTTC. It specifies CASSLPSDRSPYNEQFF.